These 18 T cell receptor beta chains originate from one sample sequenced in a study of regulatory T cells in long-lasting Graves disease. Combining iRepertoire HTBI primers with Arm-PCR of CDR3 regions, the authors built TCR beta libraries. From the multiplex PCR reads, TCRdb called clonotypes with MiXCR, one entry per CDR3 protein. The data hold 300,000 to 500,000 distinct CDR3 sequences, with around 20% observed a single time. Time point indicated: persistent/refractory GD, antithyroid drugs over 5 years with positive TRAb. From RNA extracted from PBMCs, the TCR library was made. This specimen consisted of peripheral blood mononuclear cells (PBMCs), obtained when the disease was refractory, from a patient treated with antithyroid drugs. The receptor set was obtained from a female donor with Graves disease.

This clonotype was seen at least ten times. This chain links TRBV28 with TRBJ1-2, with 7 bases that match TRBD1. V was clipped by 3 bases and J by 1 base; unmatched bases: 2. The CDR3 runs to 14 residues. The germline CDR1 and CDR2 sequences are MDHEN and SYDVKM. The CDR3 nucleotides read TGTGCCAGCAGTTTTGGGACAGTTAACTATGGCTACACCTTC. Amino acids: CASSFGTVNYGYTF.

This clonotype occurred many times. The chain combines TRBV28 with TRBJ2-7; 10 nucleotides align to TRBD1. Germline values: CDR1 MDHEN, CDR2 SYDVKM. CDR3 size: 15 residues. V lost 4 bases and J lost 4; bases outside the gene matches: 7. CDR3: CASSSADRGLYEQYF. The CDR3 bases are TGTGCCAGCAGTTCGGCGGACAGGGGGTTATACGAGCAGTACTTC.

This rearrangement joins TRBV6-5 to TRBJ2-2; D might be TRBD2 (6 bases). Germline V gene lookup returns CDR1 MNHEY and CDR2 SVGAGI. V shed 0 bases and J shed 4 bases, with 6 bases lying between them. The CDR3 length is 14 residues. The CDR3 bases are TGTGCCAGCAGTTACTCAGCGGGCACCGGGGAGCTGTTTTTT. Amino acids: CASSYSAGTGELFF.

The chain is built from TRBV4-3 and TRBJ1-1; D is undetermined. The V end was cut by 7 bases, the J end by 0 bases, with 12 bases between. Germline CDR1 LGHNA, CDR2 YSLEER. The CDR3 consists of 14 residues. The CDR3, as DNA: TGCGCCAGCAATCACGTCGGTCTGAACACTGAAGCTTTCTTT. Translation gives CASNHVGLNTEAFF.

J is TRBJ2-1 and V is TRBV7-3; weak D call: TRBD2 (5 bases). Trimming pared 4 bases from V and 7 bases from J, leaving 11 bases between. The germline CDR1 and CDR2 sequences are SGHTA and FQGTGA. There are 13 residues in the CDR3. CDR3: CASSSGPGNEQFF. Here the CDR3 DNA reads TGTGCCAGCAGCTCAGGCCCGGGGAATGAGCAGTTCTTC.

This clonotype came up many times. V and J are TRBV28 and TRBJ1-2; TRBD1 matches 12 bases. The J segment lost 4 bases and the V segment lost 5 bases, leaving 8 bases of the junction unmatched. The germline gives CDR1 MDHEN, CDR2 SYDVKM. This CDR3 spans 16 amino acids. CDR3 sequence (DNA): TGTGCCAGCAGTGGGACAGGGGGCAACGAACGCTATGGCTACACCTTC. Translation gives CASSGTGGNERYGYTF.

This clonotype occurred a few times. The CDR3 sequence is CSAIIAGHSQYF. CDR3 nucleotide sequence: TGCAGTGCTATTATCGCGGGACATTCGCAGTATTTT. This chain links TRBV20-1 with TRBJ2-3; D possibly matches TRBD1 or TRBD2 (6 bases each). Deletions cut 4 bases from V and 10 bases from J, with 15 bases between. CDR1 is DFQATT, CDR2 SNEGSKA, per germline (reference sequence). The CDR3 sequence is 12 residues long.

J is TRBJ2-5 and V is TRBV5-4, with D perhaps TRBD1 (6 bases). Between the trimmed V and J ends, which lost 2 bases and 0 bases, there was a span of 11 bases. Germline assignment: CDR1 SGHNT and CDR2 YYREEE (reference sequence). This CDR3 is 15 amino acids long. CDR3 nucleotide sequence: TGTGCCAGCAGCTTCCGAGGGGGATACCAAGAGACCCAGTACTTC. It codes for CASSFRGGYQETQYF.

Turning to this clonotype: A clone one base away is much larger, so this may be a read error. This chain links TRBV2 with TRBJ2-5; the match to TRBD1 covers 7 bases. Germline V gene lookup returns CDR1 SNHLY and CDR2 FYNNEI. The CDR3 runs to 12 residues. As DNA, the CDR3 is TGTGCCAGCAACAGGGGCGTAGAGACCCAGCACTTC. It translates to CASNRGVETQHF.

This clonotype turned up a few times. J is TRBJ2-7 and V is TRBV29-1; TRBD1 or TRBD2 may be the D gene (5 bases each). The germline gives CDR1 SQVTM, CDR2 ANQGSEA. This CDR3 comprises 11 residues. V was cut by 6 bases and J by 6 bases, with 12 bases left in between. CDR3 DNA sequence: TGCAGCGTCAGGGACGGAGCCGAGCAGTACTTC. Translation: CSVRDGAEQYF.

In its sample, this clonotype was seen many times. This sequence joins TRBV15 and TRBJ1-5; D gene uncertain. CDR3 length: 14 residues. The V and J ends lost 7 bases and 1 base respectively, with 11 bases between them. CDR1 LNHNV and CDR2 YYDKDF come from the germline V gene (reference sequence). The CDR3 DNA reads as TGTGCCACCAAAAGAGGTAGGAGCAATCAGCCCCAGCATTTT. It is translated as CATKRGRSNQPQHF. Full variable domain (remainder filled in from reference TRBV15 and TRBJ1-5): DAMVIQNPRYQVTQFGKPVTLSCSQTLNHNVMYWYQQKSSQAPKLLFHYYDKDFNNEADTPDNFQSRRPNTSFCFLDIRSPGLGDTAMYLCATKRGRSNQPQHFGDGTRLSIL.

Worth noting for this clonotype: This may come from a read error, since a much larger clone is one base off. The CDR3 protein is CAGSLQGQEGGYTF. In DNA form, the CDR3 reads TGTGCCGGCAGCCTCCAAGGACAGGAGGGTGGCTACACCTTC. The rearrangement joins TRBV7-9 to TRBJ1-2; 7 positions agree with TRBD1. Germline V gives CDR1 SEHNR, CDR2 FQNEAQ (reference sequence). The CDR3 has 14 residues. The full variable domain, in which reference TRBV7-9 and TRBJ1-2 provide the parts outside the CDR3, is DTGVSQNPRHKITKRGQNVTFRCDPISEHNRLYWYRQTLGQGPEFLTYFQNEAQLEKSRLLSDRFSAERPKGSFSTLEIQRTEQGDSAMYLCAGSLQGQEGGYTFGSGTRLTVV.

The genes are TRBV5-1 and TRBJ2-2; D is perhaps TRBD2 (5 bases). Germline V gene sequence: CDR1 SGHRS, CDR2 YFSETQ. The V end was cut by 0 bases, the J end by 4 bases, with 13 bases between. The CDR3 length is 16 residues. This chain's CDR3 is CASSLGGGGGTGELFF. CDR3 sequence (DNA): TGCGCCAGCAGCTTGGGCGGCGGAGGCGGCACCGGGGAGCTGTTTTTT.

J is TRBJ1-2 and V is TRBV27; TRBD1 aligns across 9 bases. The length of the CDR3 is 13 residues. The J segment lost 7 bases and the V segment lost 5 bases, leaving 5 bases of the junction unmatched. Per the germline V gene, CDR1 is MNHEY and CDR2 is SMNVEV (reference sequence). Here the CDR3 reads CASSEQGAGGYTF. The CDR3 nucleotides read TGTGCCAGCAGTGAACAGGGGGCTGGTGGCTACACCTTC.

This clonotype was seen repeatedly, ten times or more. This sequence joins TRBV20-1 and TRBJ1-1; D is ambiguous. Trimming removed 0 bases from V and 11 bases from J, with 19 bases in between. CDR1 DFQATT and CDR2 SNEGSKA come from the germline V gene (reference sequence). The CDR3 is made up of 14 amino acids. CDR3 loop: CSARDTEAGTEAFF. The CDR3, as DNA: TGCAGTGCTAGAGACACCGAGGCGGGAACGGAGGCTTTCTTT.

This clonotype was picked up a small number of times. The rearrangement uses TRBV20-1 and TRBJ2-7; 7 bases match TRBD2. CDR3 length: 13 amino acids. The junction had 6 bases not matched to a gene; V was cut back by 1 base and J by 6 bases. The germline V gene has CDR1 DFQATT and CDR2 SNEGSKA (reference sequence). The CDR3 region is CSARASGALEQYF. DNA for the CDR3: TGCAGTGCTAGAGCAAGCGGGGCCCTCGAGCAGTACTTC.

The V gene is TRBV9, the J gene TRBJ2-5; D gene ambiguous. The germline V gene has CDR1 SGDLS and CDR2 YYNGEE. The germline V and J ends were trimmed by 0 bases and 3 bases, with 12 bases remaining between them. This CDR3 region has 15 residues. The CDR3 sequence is CASSVAFLREETQYF. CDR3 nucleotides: TGTGCCAGCAGCGTAGCTTTTCTCAGAGAAGAGACCCAGTACTTC.

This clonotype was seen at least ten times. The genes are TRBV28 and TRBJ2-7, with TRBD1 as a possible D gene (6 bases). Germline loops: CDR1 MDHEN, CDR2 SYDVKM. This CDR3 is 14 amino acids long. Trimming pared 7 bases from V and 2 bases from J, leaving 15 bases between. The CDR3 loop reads CASIRGGTTYEQYF. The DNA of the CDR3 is TGTGCCAGCATTAGAGGGGGTACCACCTACGAGCAGTACTTC.